The 5 T cell receptor beta chains below all came from one sample that was sequenced in a study of control samples from healthy donors and cancer patients. The method was immunoSEQ multiplex PCR; TCRdb's version includes in-frame clones alone and lacks a portion of them. The sample has some 64,000 clones; about 90% are singletons. The material sequenced was PBMCs. The receptors were gathered from a woman aged 45-65 years with head and neck cancer.

The chain carries TRBV4-2 and TRBJ1-5; no reliable D call. The ends were cut back, 2 bases at V and 5 bases at J, with 13 bases in the middle. The length of the CDR3 is 15 residues. CDR1 and CDR2 from the germline V gene are LGHNA and YNFKEQ. The CDR3 coding sequence is TGTGCCAGCAGCCAAACGATTAGGGAGGATCAGCCCCAGCATTTT. Encoded protein: CASSQTIREDQPQHF.

The chain is built from TRBV5-1 and TRBJ2-3; D unclear. Germline lookup yields CDR1 SGHRS and CDR2 YFSETQ. The V and J ends lost 4 bases and 0 bases respectively, with 12 bases between them. This CDR3 comprises 15 residues. This CDR3 reads CASSVELQSTDTQYF. CDR3 nucleotides: TGCGCCAGCAGCGTGGAACTACAGAGCACAGATACGCAGTATTTT.

The chain recombines TRBV3-1 (or the pseudogene TRBV3-2) with TRBJ2-5; 8 nucleotides line up with TRBD2. Germline lookup yields CDR1 LGHDT and CDR2 YNNKEL (reference sequence). With V trimmed by 5 bases and J by 1 base, 9 bases remained unmatched. The CDR3 is made up of 16 amino acids. DNA for the CDR3: TGTGCCAGCAGCTCCACACCTAGCGGGCTCCAAGAGACCCAGTACTTC. Translation gives CASSSTPSGLQETQYF.

Worth noting for this clone: A much more abundant neighbour one base away suggests this may be a read error. The sample carries other DNA sequences with the same CDR3. V gene TRBV28 combines with J gene TRBJ1-5; 7 bases fit TRBD1. Germline CDR1 reads MDHEN; CDR2 reads SYDVKM. The CDR3 has 14 residues. The junction had 7 bases not matched to a gene; V was cut back by 5 bases and J by 6 bases. CDR3 DNA sequence: TGTGCCAGCAGTCCCCGACAGGGCGGTCAGCCCCAGCATTTT. It specifies CASSPRQGGQPQHF.

This clone was observed a single time. The chain joins TRBV5-1 to TRBJ2-3, with TRBD2 identical over 7 bases. The CDR3 runs to 15 residues. Germline V gene lookup returns CDR1 SGHRS and CDR2 YFSETQ. V was clipped by 5 bases and J by 2 bases; unmatched bases: 8. The CDR3 nucleotides read TGCGCCAGCAGTCTCCGGGGGGTGCACACAGATACGCAGTATTTT. Protein sequence: CASSLRGVHTDTQYF.